This T cell receptor beta chain was sequenced for a study of Tregs in tolerant kidney transplant recipients. The study's findings and limits: No direct test of biological reproducibility was done here. Tregs expanded with activated donor B cells seemed most donor-specific.

This clone was seen a handful of times. Its antigen is not identified. Thawed PBMCs were FACS-sorted into unstimulated CD4+CD25+CD127- regulatory T cells, CD4+CD25- non-regulatory cells, CD4 and CD8 cells. CDR3 size: 15 residues. Between the trimmed V and J ends, which lost 0 bases and 3 bases, there was a span of 11 bases. Germline values: CDR1 ENHRY, CDR2 SYGVKD. TCRdb's copy holds only in-frame clones and misses some; the assay was immunoSEQ multiplex PCR. The table shows over 55,000 clones, with around four fifths occurring only once. Sequenced material: CD4+ T cells from blood. This receptor was identified in a human donor in good health. The genes are TRBV10-3 and TRBJ1-1; tentatively, D is TRBD1 (6 bases). The CDR3 is CAISESGGQDTEAFF. As DNA, the CDR3 is TGTGCCATCAGTGAGTCGGGGGGGCAGGACACTGAAGCTTTCTTT.